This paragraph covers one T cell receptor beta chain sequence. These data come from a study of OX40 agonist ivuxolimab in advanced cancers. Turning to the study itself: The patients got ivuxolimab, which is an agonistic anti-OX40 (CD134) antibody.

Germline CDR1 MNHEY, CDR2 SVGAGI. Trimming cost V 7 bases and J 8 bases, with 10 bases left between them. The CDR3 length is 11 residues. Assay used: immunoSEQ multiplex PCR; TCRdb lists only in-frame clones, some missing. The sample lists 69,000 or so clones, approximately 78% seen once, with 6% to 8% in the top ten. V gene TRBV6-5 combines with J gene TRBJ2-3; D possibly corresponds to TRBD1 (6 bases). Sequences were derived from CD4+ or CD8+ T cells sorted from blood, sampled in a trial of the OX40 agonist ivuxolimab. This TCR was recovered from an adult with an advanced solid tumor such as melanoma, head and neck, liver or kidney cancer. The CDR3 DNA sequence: TGTGCCAGCAACCAAGGGGGTACGCAGTATTTT. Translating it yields CASNQGGTQYF.